Shown below are 10 T cell receptor beta chains from a single sample sequenced in a study of CXCR3-negative and CXCR3-positive naive CD8 T cells (dated by TCRdb to about 2019). Sequenced using a NextSeq 550. The Human TCR Profiling Kit (MiLaboratory) was used to prepare UMI-labeled 5' RACE TRB cDNA libraries. After TCRdb reprocessed the reads, each CDR3 protein sequence was kept as one row, without DNA. The table of this sample itemizes around 7,000 distinct CDR3 sequences. Jointly, the top ten make up 1.5% to 2% of the sample. Input material: naive CXCR3- CD8+ T cells from blood. In the paper's terms, the cell subset or site label means: CD45RO-CCR7+CD27+CD95- naive CD8+ T cells lacking CXCR3 (TNR3-). The source is a human donor in good health. Some clones in this sample may be carry-over from other donors' samples.

This clonotype is deemed medium-sized (0.01 to 0.1%) by its frequency. V and J are TRBV29-1 and TRBJ1-1. Per germline, CDR1 SQVTM and CDR2 ANQGSEA. CDR3 length: 14 residues. CDR3 amino acids: CSVERHIDDTEAFF. The full variable domain, its missing parts supplied by reference TRBV29-1 and TRBJ1-1, is SAVISQKPSRDICQRGTSLTIQCQVDSQVTMMFWYRQQPGQSLTLIATANQGSEATYESGFVIDKFPISRPNLTFSTLTVSNMSPEDSSIYLCSVERHIDDTEAFFGQGTRLTVV.

This clonotype is called medium-sized based on its frequency. The chain employs TRBV6-5 and TRBJ1-1; TCRdb selects TRBD1, and the lack of DNA leaves this call unchecked. The CDR3 extends over 19 amino acids. CDR1 MNHEY and CDR2 SVGAGI come from the germline V gene. CDR3 residues: CASSYSSVQESPMNTEAFF.

V is TRBV20-1 and J is TRBJ1-2. The CDR3 has 11 residues. CDR1 is DFQATT, CDR2 SNEGSKA, per germline (reference sequence). CDR3 sequence reads: CSAEDNYGYTF.

The V and J genes are TRBV2 and TRBJ2-2; TCRdb selects TRBD2, and the lack of DNA leaves this call unchecked. This CDR3 contains 15 residues. The germline CDR1 and CDR2 sequences are SNHLY and FYNNEI. The CDR3 here is CASSEAGSGTGELFF.

The V gene is TRBV19, the J gene TRBJ2-7; TCRdb designates TRBD1, a call that cannot be tested without DNA. The CDR3 totals 15 residues. Germline V gene lookup returns CDR1 LNHDA and CDR2 SQIVND (reference sequence). The CDR3 sequence: CASSPAGDLRYEQYF.

The rearrangement uses TRBV7-9 and TRBJ1-1; TCRdb proposes TRBD1, but this gene call is untestable without DNA. This CDR3 region has 13 residues. Germline V CDR1 and CDR2: SEHNR, FQNEAQ (reference sequence). CDR3 protein: CASTFGGYTEAFF.

The genes are TRBV6-5 and TRBJ2-1; checking the TCRdb D call of TRBD1 is not possible without DNA. Per germline, CDR1 MNHEY and CDR2 SVGAGI. This CDR3 has 17 amino acids. CDR3 sequence: CASSYSSGTTRGNEQFF.

The chain employs TRBV6-5 and TRBJ2-7; the TRBD1 assignment by TCRdb is unverifiable without DNA. Germline V gene data show CDR1 as MNHEY and CDR2 as SVGAGI. This CDR3 contains 14 residues. The CDR3 loop is CASSYSNLGHEQYF.

The rearrangement links TRBV7-6 to TRBJ1-1. Germline V gives CDR1 SGHVS, CDR2 FNYEAQ. This CDR3 region has 13 residues. The CDR3 reads CASSSTPITEAFF.

The chain carries TRBV29-1 and TRBJ1-3; absent DNA, TCRdb's TRBD1 call cannot be checked. The CDR3 covers 14 residues. The germline CDR1 and CDR2 sequences are SQVTM and ANQGSEA. Here the CDR3 reads CSVGLRDRGNTIYF.